The source of this TCR beta chain is a study of blood T cells in healthy people across ages. Points from the study as a whole: No conclusive comparison of naive versus antigen-experienced cells was possible with unsorted PBMCs. Naive CD4+ cells and diversity were both higher in long-lived donors than in aged donors.

Together with a sample-barcoded 5' primer, a J-beta primer mix was included in a second PCR lasting roughly 6 to 12 cycles. A template-switch adaptor with 12 random nucleotides tagged each cDNA molecule. MiXCR, applied by TCRdb to the 5' RACE reads, yields one record per CDR3 protein. The sample shows around 500,000 distinct CDR3 sequences, about 45% of them seen only once. As concerns this clonotype: Antigen specificity is unknown.

This clonotype originated in an older man in good health. Sequenced sample: blood.

CDR3 in amino acids: CASSVDHWNEKLFF. CDR3 DNA sequence: TGTGCCAGCAGTGTAGACCACTGGAATGAAAAACTGTTTTTT. The chain links TRBV2 to TRBJ1-4; D call uncertain. Germline V gives CDR1 SNHLY, CDR2 FYNNEI. CDR3 length: 14 residues. V gave up 4 bases and J gave up 5 bases, with 11 bases separating them. The entire variable domain, with the rest obtained from reference TRBV2 and TRBJ1-4, is as follows: EPEVTQTPSHQVTQMGQEVILRCVPISNHLYFYWYRQILGQKVEFLVSFYNNEISEKSEIFDDQFSVERPDGSNFTLKIRSTKLEDSAMYFCASSVDHWNEKLFFGSGTQLSVL.